This TCR beta chain was identified during a study of post-analysis software for immune sequencing data. At the level of the study: Relapsing-remitting, secondary progressive and progressive-relapsing forms of multiple sclerosis all featured among disease courses. Points from the study as a whole: TRBV segments more frequent in patients than in controls numbered a few and included TRBV5-6, TRBV5-1 and TRBV20-1. Co-batched samples clustered tightly together by F measure.

Only a few counts were recorded for this clonotype. Its matching antigen is unknown. V was trimmed by 2 bases and J by 8 bases, leaving 9 bases between them. The CDR3 is 13 amino acids. From germline, CDR1 is KGHDR and CDR2 SFDVKD. TCR beta cDNA libraries included unique molecular identifiers. TCRdb independently ran MiXCR on the PCR reads; one entry per CDR3 protein. The data show about 560,000 distinct CDR3 sequences, about 44% seen once. The rearrangement uses TRBV24-1 and TRBJ2-1; D possibly corresponds to TRBD1 (5 bases). The TCR was taken from a girl between 5 and 17 years old with multiple sclerosis. The sequenced sample consisted of blood. The DNA of the CDR3 is TGTGCCACCAGTGATTACTGGGGCTATGAGCAGTTCTTC. Translated: CATSDYWGYEQFF.